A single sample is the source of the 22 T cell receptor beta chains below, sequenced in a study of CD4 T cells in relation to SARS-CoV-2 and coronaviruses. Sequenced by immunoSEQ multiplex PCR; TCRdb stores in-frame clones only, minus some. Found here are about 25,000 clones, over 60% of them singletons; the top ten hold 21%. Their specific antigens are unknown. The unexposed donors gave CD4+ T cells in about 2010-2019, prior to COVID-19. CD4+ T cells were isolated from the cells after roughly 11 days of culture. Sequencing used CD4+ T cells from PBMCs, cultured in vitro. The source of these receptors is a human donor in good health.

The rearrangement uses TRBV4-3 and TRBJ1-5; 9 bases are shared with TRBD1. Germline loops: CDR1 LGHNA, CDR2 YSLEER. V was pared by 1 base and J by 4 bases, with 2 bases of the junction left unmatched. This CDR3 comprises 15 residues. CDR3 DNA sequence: TGCGCCAGCAGCCAAGGAGGACAGGGGAATCAGCCCCAGCATTTT. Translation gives CASSQGGQGNQPQHF.

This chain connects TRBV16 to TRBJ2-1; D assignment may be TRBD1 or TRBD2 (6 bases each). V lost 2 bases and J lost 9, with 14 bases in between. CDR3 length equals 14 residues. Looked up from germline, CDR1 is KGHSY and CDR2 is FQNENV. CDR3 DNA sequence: TGTGCCAGCAGCCAAAGCGGGCAGGGGATTGAGCAGTTCTTC. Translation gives CASSQSGQGIEQFF.

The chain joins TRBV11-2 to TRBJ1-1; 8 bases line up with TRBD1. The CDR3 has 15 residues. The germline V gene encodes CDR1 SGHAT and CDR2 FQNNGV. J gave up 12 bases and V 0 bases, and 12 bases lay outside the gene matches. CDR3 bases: TGTGCCAGCAGCTTAGATCCGGACAGGGCAGGGAAATCTTTCTTT. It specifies CASSLDPDRAGKSFF.

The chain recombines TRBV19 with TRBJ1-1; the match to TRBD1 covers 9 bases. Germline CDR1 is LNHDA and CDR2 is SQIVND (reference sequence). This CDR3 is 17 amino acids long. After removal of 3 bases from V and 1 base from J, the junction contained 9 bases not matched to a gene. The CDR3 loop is CASSIPGQGMGNTEAFF. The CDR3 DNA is TGTGCCAGTAGTATCCCGGGACAGGGAATGGGGAACACTGAAGCTTTCTTT.

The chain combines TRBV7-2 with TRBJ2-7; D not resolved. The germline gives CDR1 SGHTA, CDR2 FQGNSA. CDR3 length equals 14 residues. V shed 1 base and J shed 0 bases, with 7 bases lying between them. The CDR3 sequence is CASSLVGRSYEQYF. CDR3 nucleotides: TGTGCCAGCAGCTTAGTAGGTCGCTCCTACGAGCAGTACTTC.

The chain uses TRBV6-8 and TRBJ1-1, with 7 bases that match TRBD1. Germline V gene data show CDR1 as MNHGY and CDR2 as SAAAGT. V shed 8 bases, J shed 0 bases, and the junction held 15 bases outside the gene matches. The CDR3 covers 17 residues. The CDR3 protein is CASRITPGQPMNTEAFF. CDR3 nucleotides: TGTGCCAGCCGGATAACCCCGGGACAGCCCATGAACACTGAAGCTTTCTTT.

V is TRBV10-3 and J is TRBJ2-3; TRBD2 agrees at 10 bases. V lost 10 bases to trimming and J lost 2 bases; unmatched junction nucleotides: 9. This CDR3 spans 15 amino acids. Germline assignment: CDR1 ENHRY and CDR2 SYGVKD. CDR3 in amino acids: CATRTSGRLTDTQYF. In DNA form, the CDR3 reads TGTGCCACCCGGACTAGCGGACGCCTCACAGATACGCAGTATTTT.

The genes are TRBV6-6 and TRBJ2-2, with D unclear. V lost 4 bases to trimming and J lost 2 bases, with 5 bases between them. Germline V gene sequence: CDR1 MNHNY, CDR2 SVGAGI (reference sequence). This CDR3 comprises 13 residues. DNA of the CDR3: TGTGCCAGCAGTTTATTAAACACCGGGGAGCTGTTTTTT. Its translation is CASSLLNTGELFF.

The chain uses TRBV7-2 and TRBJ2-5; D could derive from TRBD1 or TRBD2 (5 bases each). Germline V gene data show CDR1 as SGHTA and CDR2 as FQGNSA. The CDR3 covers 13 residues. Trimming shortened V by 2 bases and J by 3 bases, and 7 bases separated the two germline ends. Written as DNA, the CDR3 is TGTGCCAGCAGCTTACGGGGCGAAGAGACCCAGTACTTC. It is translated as CASSLRGEETQYF. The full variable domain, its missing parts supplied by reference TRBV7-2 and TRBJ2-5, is GAGVSQSPSNKVTEKGKDVELRCDPISGHTALYWYRQSLGQGLEFLIYFQGNSAPDKSGLPSDRFSAERTGGSVSTLTIQRTQQEDSAVYLCASSLRGEETQYFGPGTRLLVL.

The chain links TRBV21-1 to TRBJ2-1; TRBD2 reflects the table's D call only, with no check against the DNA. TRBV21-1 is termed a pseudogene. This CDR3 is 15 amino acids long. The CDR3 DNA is TGTGCCAGCAGCAAAGGTAGCGGGGACTACAATGAGCAGTTCTTC. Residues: CASSKGSGDYNEQFF.

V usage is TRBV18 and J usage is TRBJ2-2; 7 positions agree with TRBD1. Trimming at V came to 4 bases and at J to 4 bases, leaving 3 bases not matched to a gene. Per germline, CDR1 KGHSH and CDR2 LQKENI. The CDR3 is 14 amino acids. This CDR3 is CASSHGQATGELFF. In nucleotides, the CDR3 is TGTGCCAGCTCACATGGACAGGCCACCGGGGAGCTGTTTTTT.

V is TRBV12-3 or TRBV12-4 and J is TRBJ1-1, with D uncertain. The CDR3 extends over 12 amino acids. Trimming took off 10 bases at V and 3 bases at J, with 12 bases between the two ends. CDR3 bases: TGTGCCACCCGCTCGACGTACACTGAAGCTTTCTTT. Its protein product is CATRSTYTEAFF.

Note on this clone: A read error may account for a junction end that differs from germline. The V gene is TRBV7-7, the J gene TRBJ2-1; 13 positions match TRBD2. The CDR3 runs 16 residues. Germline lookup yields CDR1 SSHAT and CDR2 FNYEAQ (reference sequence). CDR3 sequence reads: CASSQGTSGALDEQFF. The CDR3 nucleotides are TGTGCTAGCAGCCAAGGGACTAGCGGGGCCCTCGATGAGCAGTTCTTC.

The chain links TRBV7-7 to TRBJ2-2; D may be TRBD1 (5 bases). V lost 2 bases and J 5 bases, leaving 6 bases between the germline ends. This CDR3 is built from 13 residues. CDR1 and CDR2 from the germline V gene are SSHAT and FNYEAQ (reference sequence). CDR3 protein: CASSLQGTGELFF. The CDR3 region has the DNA TGTGCCAGCAGCTTACAGGGTACCGGGGAGCTGTTTTTT. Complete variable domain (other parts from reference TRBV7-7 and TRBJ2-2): GAGVSQSPRYKVTKRGQDVTLRCDPISSHATLYWYQQALGQGPEFLTYFNYEAQPDKSGLPSDRFSAERPEGSISTLTIQRTEQRDSAMYRCASSLQGTGELFFGEGSRLTVL.

CDR3 in amino acids: CASSLAGTDTQYF. The DNA for the CDR3 is TGCGCCAGCAGCTTGGCGGGGACAGATACGCAGTATTTT. This sequence joins TRBV5-1 and TRBJ2-3; perhaps TRBD2 as D (5 bases). Deletions cut 0 bases from V and 3 bases from J, with 5 bases between. Germline V gives CDR1 SGHRS, CDR2 YFSETQ. There are 13 residues in the CDR3. Filled out from reference TRBV5-1 and TRBJ2-3, the complete variable domain reads KAGVTQTPRYLIKTRGQQVTLSCSPISGHRSVSWYQQTPGQGLQFLFEYFSETQRNKGNFPGRFSGRQFSNSRSEMNVSTLELGDSALYLCASSLAGTDTQYFGPGTRLTVL.

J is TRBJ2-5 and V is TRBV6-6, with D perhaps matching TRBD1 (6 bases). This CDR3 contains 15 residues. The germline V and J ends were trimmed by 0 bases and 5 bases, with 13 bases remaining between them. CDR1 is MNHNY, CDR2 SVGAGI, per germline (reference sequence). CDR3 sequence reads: CASSYSNLGAETQYF. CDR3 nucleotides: TGTGCCAGCAGTTACTCGAACCTGGGGGCGGAGACCCAGTACTTC.

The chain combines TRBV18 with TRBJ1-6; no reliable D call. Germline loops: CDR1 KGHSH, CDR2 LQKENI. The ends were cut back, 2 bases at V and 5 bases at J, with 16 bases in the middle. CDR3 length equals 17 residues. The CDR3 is CASSPGSGYGNNSPLHF. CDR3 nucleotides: TGTGCCAGCTCACCAGGTTCTGGGTACGGGAATAATTCACCCCTCCACTTT.

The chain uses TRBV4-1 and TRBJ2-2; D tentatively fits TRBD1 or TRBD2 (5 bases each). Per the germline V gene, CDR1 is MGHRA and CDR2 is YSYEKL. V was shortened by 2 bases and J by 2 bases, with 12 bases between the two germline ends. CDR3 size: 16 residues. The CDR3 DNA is TGCGCCAGCAGCCAAAGGACGGGGCCAAACACCGGGGAGCTGTTTTTT. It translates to CASSQRTGPNTGELFF.

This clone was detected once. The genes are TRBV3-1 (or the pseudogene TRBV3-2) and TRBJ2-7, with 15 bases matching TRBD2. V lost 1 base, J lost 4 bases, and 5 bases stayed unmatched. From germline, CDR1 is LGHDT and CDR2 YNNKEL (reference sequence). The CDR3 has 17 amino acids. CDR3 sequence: CASSQGTSGGACYEQYF. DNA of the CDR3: TGTGCCAGCAGCCAAGGGACTAGCGGGGGGGCATGTTACGAGCAGTACTTC.

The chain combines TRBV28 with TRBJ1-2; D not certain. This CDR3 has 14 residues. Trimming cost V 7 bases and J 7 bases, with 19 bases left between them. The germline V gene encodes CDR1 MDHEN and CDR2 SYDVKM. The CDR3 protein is CASTLGLSPGGYTF. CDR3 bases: TGTGCCAGCACCCTGGGGTTATCACCCGGTGGCTACACCTTC.

The CDR3 is CASSLEGVRTEAFF. In DNA form, the CDR3 reads TGTGCCAGCAGCTTGGAAGGGGTCCGGACTGAAGCTTTCTTT. The chain couples TRBV5-5 to TRBJ1-1, with a weak D call TRBD1 (5 bases). CDR1 is SGHKS and CDR2 is YYEKEE in the germline V gene (reference sequence). The CDR3 is made up of 14 amino acids. V was cut by 0 bases and J by 5 bases, with 11 bases left in between.

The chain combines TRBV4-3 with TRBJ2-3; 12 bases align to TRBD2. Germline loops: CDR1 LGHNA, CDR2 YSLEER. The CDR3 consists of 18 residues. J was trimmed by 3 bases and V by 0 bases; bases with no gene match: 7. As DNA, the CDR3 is TGCGCCAGCAGCCAAGACTTCAGTCTAGCGGGGGGGACAGATACGCAGTATTTT. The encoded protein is CASSQDFSLAGGTDTQYF.